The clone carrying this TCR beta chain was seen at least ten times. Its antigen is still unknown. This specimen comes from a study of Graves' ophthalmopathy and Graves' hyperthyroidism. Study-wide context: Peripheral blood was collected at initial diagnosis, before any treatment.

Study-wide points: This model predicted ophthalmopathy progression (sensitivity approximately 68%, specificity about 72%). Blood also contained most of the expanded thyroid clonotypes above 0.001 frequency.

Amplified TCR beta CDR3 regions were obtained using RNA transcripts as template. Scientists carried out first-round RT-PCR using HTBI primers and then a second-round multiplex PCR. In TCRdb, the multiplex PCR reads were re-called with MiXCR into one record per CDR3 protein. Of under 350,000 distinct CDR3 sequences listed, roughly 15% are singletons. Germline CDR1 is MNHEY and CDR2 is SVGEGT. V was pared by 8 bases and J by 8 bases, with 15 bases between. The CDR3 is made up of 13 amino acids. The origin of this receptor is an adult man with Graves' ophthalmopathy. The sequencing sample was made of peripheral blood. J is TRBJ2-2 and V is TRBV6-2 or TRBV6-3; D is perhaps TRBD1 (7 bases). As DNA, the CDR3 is TGTGCCAGCGGGGGGACAGTGTCTGGGGAGCTGTTTTTT. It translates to CASGGTVSGELFF.